Each of the 27 T cell receptor beta chains below was sequenced from the same sample in a study of blood T cell repertoires in COVID-19. The repertoire was sequenced with immunoSEQ multiplex PCR; TCRdb's copy has only in-frame clones and lacks some. The top ten clones hold less than 15% of a sample with about 47,000 clones, approximately 78% of them seen once. The sample consisted of peripheral blood. The receptor source for this set is a human donor with acute or convalescent COVID-19. The donor label of this sample is uncertain.

The CDR3 DNA reads TGTGCCAGCAGCTTGGTTGGAGCAACTAATGAAAAACTGTTTTTT. Encoded protein: CASSLVGATNEKLFF. The chain uses TRBV5-6 and TRBJ1-4; D is uncertain. The CDR3 is 15 amino acids. V gave up 0 bases and J gave up 0 bases, with 6 bases separating them. Per germline, CDR1 SGHDT and CDR2 YYEEEE.

This clone has a handful of counts. This chain connects TRBV10-3 to TRBJ2-1; the match to TRBD2 covers 12 bases. This CDR3 comprises 17 residues. Germline V CDR1 and CDR2: ENHRY, SYGVKD. J gave up 2 bases and V 8 bases, and 10 bases lay outside the gene matches. The DNA for the CDR3 is TGTGCCATCGGTGGGAGGACTAGCGGGGCTGCCTACAATGAGCAGTTCTTC. Translating gives CAIGGRTSGAAYNEQFF.

The chain is built from TRBV3-1 (or the pseudogene TRBV3-2) and TRBJ2-1; 12 bases are shared with TRBD2. Germline lookup yields CDR1 LGHDT and CDR2 YNNKEL (reference sequence). The CDR3 loop spans 16 amino acids. V lost 1 base, J lost 4 bases, and 2 bases stayed unmatched. CDR3 bases: TGTGCCAGCAGCCAAGGACTAGCGGGAGTGTACAATGAGCAGTTCTTC. It specifies CASSQGLAGVYNEQFF.

The J gene is TRBJ2-6, the V gene TRBV7-2, with 8 nucleotides matching TRBD2. There are 16 residues in the CDR3. Trimming cost V 1 base and J 3 bases; bases outside gene matches: 2. CDR1 and CDR2 (germline): SGHTA, FQGNSA. CDR3 in DNA: TGTGCCAGCAGCTTAGTGGGACTAGGTGGGGCCAACGTCCTGACTTTC. It codes for CASSLVGLGGANVLTF.

The chain carries TRBV3-1 (or the pseudogene TRBV3-2) and TRBJ2-1, with TRBD2 matching over 13 bases. The CDR3 is 15 amino acids. The V and J ends lost 5 bases and 10 bases, in that order; junction bases with no gene match: 8. Germline V gives CDR1 LGHDT, CDR2 YNNKEL (reference sequence). The CDR3 DNA is TGTGCCAGCAGCTACCGACTAGCGGGAGGCCCCGAGCAGTTCTTC. It yields the protein CASSYRLAGGPEQFF.

V is TRBV5-6 and J is TRBJ2-3, with D possibly TRBD1 on 6 matching bases. V lost 3 bases and J lost 5, with 13 bases in between. In germline, CDR1 is SGHDT, CDR2 YYEEEE. This CDR3 comprises 14 residues. CDR3 loop: CASSSQGPRDTQYF. The CDR3 DNA sequence: TGTGCCAGCAGCTCACAGGGTCCCAGAGATACGCAGTATTTT.

This rearrangement joins TRBV19 to TRBJ2-6; TRBD1 matches at 7 bases. The CDR3 is 19 residues long. The V gene's germline CDR1 is LNHDA and CDR2 SQIVND (reference sequence). Trimming at V came to 3 bases and at J to 0 bases, leaving 11 bases not matched to a gene. CDR3 loop: CASSIGSGTAISGANVLTF. CDR3 in DNA: TGTGCCAGTAGTATTGGGTCCGGGACAGCTATCTCTGGGGCCAACGTCCTGACTTTC.

The chain uses TRBV10-3 and TRBJ1-1; TRBD1 matches 7 bases. The J segment lost 6 bases and the V segment lost 5 bases, leaving 18 bases of the junction unmatched. The length of the CDR3 is 17 residues. Germline values: CDR1 ENHRY, CDR2 SYGVKD. CDR3 in amino acids: CAISPSGGVKVSAEAFF. The CDR3 region has the DNA TGTGCCATCAGTCCCTCAGGGGGTGTGAAGGTTAGCGCTGAAGCTTTCTTT.

The V and J genes are TRBV4-2 and TRBJ2-7; 8 positions agree with TRBD2. Germline CDR1 is LGHNA and CDR2 is YNFKEQ. The CDR3 covers 15 residues. Germline trimming cut 2 bases from V and 3 bases from J; bases unmatched to any gene: 6. The chain's CDR3 is CASSQTTSGRYEQYF. The CDR3 nucleotides read TGTGCCAGCAGCCAAACCACTAGCGGACGCTACGAGCAGTACTTC.

The genes are TRBV4-1 and TRBJ2-5, with no clear D. CDR3 length: 15 residues. V gave up 0 bases and J gave up 4 bases, with 12 bases separating them. From germline, CDR1 is MGHRA and CDR2 YSYEKL. CDR3 DNA: TGCGCCAGCAGCCAAGATGGAGCCAGTGGAGAGACCCAGTACTTC. This translates into CASSQDGASGETQYF.

This clone appeared a single time. The V and J genes are TRBV4-1 and TRBJ2-5; the match to TRBD2 covers 10 bases. The V segment lost 0 bases and the J segment 4 bases; nucleotides outside the gene matches: 11. The CDR3 is 18 residues long. The germline gives CDR1 MGHRA, CDR2 YSYEKL. The CDR3 bases are TGCGCCAGCAGCCAAGAGGCGGATAGCGGGGGGCCCGTAGAGACCCAGTACTTC. Amino acid sequence: CASSQEADSGGPVETQYF.

The V gene is TRBV4-1, the J gene TRBJ2-3; tentative D call: TRBD1 (5 bases). From germline, CDR1 is MGHRA and CDR2 YSYEKL. Trimming cost V 4 bases and J 3 bases, with 14 bases left between them. This CDR3 is 15 amino acids long. The CDR3 sequence is CASSPRVLRTDTQYF. The CDR3 DNA reads TGCGCCAGCAGCCCCAGGGTCCTGCGGACAGATACGCAGTATTTT.

This rearrangement joins TRBV10-2 to TRBJ1-5; 7 nucleotides match TRBD1. This CDR3 comprises 14 residues. V shed 6 bases, J shed 3 bases, and the junction held 5 bases outside the gene matches. Germline V gives CDR1 WSHSY, CDR2 SAAADI. The CDR3 nucleotides are TGCGCCAGCAGCTTAGACAGGGTCAATCAGCCCCAGCATTTT. Amino acid sequence: CASSLDRVNQPQHF.

J is TRBJ2-1 and V is TRBV24-1, with 11 bases lining up with TRBD1. This CDR3 contains 14 residues. With 7 bases clipped from V and 8 bases from J, the junction kept 6 bases outside the gene matches. Looked up from germline, CDR1 is KGHDR and CDR2 is SFDVKD. The chain's CDR3 is CATSGQGAIYEQFF. The CDR3 DNA reads TGTGCCACCAGCGGACAGGGGGCTATCTATGAGCAGTTCTTC.

The chain employs TRBV10-3 and TRBJ1-1; no firm D call. Germline V lookup: CDR1 ENHRY, CDR2 SYGVKD. V lost 7 bases and J 0 bases, leaving 9 bases between the germline ends. This CDR3 has 13 amino acids. The chain's CDR3 is CAITDHLNTEAFF. CDR3 sequence (DNA): TGTGCCATCACTGACCATTTGAACACTGAAGCTTTCTTT.

This clone was picked up a small number of times. The J gene is TRBJ1-1, the V gene TRBV29-1; D unresolved. Germline lookup yields CDR1 SQVTM and CDR2 ANQGSEA. Trimming pared 4 bases from V and 1 base from J, leaving 16 bases between. The CDR3 is 15 residues long. The CDR3 nucleotides read TGCAGCGTTGTCCCGATCGGGGTGGGGAACACTGAAGCTTTCTTT. Residues: CSVVPIGVGNTEAFF.

By share, this clone counts as medium-sized. This chain connects TRBV30 to TRBJ1-6, with D unresolved. The CDR3 spans 13 residues. Germline CDR1 GTSNPN, CDR2 SVGIG (reference sequence). V lost 0 bases and J lost 7, with 7 bases in between. The CDR3 nucleotides are TGTGCCTGGAGTGTGGTCGGGAATTCACCCCTCCACTTT. Its translation: CAWSVVGNSPLHF.

The chain has TRBV6-5 and TRBJ2-3; possibly TRBD1 for D (5 bases). Germline V lookup: CDR1 MNHEY, CDR2 SVGAGI. V was pared by 7 bases and J by 3 bases, with 17 bases between. This CDR3 region has 15 residues. CDR3 protein: CASMAPQGITDTQYF. As DNA, the CDR3 is TGTGCCAGCATGGCACCGCAGGGTATAACAGATACGCAGTATTTT.

Notes on this clone: The identical CDR3 is also encoded by other nucleotide sequences in the sample. The chain has TRBV6-5 and TRBJ1-1, with D possibly being TRBD1 (5 bases). The ends were cut back, 5 bases at V and 2 bases at J, with 12 bases in the middle. The length of the CDR3 is 14 residues. CDR1 and CDR2 from the germline V gene are MNHEY and SVGAGI. CDR3 sequence reads: CASSPRDSNTEAFF. Here the CDR3 DNA reads TGTGCCAGCAGTCCACGAGACAGTAACACTGAAGCTTTCTTT.

The chain couples TRBV6-5 to TRBJ1-5; D is perhaps TRBD1 (6 bases). Germline loops: CDR1 MNHEY, CDR2 SVGAGI. The CDR3 runs 15 residues. Trimming stripped 5 bases from V and 7 bases from J, with 18 bases between. The CDR3, as DNA: TGTGCCAGCAGTCCCGGACAGTTTGGTTCCCAGCCCCAGCATTTT. Translated, it gives CASSPGQFGSQPQHF.

The rearrangement links TRBV25-1 to TRBJ1-1, with 9 bases identical to TRBD1. The CDR3 consists of 13 residues. CDR1 is MGHDK, CDR2 SYGVNS, per germline. The trim removed 6 bases at V and 9 bases at J, leaving 8 bases unmatched. For the CDR3, the DNA is TGTGCCAGCAGCGACAGGGGGTCGCTGAAAGCTTTCTTT. It yields the protein CASSDRGSLKAFF.

This clone was recorded once. The genes are TRBV6-2 or TRBV6-3 and TRBJ1-1; no definite D call. The CDR3 consists of 13 residues. The V and J ends lost 5 bases and 0 bases respectively, with 7 bases between them. Germline-derived CDR1 and CDR2 are MNHEY and SVGEGT. The chain's CDR3 is CASSPNMNTEAFF. In DNA form, the CDR3 reads TGTGCCAGCAGTCCGAACATGAACACTGAAGCTTTCTTT.

The chain carries TRBV6-6 and TRBJ2-2; D might be TRBD1 (6 bases). CDR3 size: 16 residues. V dropped 5 bases and J dropped 2 bases, with 15 bases sitting between them. Germline CDR1 is MNHNY and CDR2 is SVGAGI (reference sequence). CDR3 coding DNA: TGTGCCAGCAGTCTACAGGGCCCGAGTAACACCGGGGAGCTGTTTTTT. Residues: CASSLQGPSNTGELFF.

The chain is built from TRBV5-5 and TRBJ2-7; 7 nucleotides line up with TRBD2. Germline CDR1 is SGHKS and CDR2 is YYEKEE (reference sequence). There are 14 residues in the CDR3. Trimming at V came to 0 bases and at J to 6 bases, leaving 6 bases not matched to a gene. The CDR3 loop reads CASSLASGGSEQYF. CDR3 coding DNA: TGTGCCAGCAGCTTGGCTAGCGGTGGAAGCGAGCAGTACTTC.

The V and J genes are TRBV4-3 and TRBJ1-1; no clear D gene. CDR3 length: 14 amino acids. Trimming cost V 4 bases and J 1 base, with 10 bases left between them. CDR1 and CDR2 (germline): LGHNA, YSLEER. Written as DNA, the CDR3 is TGCGCCAGCAGCCGGGCCACCTCGAACACTGAAGCTTTCTTT. Translating gives CASSRATSNTEAFF.

V gene TRBV7-2 combines with J gene TRBJ2-5, with D perhaps matching TRBD2 (6 bases). This CDR3 contains 13 residues. Germline values: CDR1 SGHTA, CDR2 FQGNSA. Deletions cut 3 bases from V and 5 bases from J, with 10 bases between. The CDR3 is CASSFGGSETQYF. For the CDR3, the DNA is TGTGCCAGCAGCTTCGGGGGTTCGGAGACCCAGTACTTC.

This chain uses TRBV18 with TRBJ2-7; the D gene is possibly TRBD1 (5 bases). The V gene lost 6 bases and the J gene lost 6 bases, with 15 bases spanning the gap. Germline-derived CDR1 and CDR2 are KGHSH and LQKENI. This CDR3 is 13 amino acids long. CDR3 sequence: CASSTEGATEQYF. CDR3 nucleotide sequence: TGTGCCAGCTCGACGGAAGGGGCGACCGAGCAGTACTTC.